The T cell receptor beta chain under discussion was sequenced for a study of control samples from healthy donors and cancer patients. Details on this clone: An end of the junction differs from the germline gene, which may be a read error.

The CDR3 consists of 11 residues. Germline CDR1 SGHAT, CDR2 FQNNGV. The method was immunoSEQ multiplex PCR; TCRdb's version includes in-frame clones alone and lacks a portion of them. This table has about 180,000 clones, 90% appearing once. The source material was blood. V gene TRBV11-2 combines with J gene TRBJ2-7; 7 nucleotides line up with TRBD2. The TCR was taken from a woman between 50 and 59 years old in good health. The chain's CDR3 is CASRSPGLECF. The CDR3 coding sequence is TGTGCCAGCAGATCTCCCGGACTAGAATGTTTC.